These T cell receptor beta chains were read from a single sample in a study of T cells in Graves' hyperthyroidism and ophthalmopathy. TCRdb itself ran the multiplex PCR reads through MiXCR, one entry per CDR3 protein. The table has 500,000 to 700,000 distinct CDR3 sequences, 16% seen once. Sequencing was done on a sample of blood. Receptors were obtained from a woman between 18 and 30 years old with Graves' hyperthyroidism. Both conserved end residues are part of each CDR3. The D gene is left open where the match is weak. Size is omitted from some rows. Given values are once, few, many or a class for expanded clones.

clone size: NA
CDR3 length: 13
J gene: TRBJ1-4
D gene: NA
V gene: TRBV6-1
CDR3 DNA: TGTGCCAGCAGTGCGGGACCGAATGAAAAACTGTTTTTT
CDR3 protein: CASSAGPNEKLFF

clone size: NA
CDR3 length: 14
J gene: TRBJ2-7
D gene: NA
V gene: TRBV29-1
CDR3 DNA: TGCAGCGCCGTCGGAAGCGGACCCTCCTACGAGCAGTACTTC
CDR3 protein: CSAVGSGPSYEQYF

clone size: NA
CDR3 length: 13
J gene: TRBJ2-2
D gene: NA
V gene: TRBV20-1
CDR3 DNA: TGCAGTGCTAGTGTAATAAACACCGGGGAGCTGTTTTTT
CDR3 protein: CSASVINTGELFF

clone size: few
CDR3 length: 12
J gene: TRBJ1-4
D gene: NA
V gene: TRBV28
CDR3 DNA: TGTGCCAGCCGGGACAATAATGAAAAACTGTTTTTT
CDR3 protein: CASRDNNEKLFF

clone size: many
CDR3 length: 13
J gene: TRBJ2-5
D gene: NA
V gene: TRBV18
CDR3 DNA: TGTGCCAGCTCACCACAAAAAGTAGAGACCCAGTACTTC
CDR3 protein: CASSPQKVETQYF

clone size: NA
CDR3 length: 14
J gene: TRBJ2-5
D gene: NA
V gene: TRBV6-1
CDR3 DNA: TGTGCCAGCAGCCCAATAGCGCCCCAAGAGACCCAGTACTTC
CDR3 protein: CASSPIAPQETQYF

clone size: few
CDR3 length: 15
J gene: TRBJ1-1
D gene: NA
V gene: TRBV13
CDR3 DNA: TGTGCCAGCAGCTTAGAGGACCGACTGAACACTGAAGCTTTCTTT
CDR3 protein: CASSLEDRLNTEAFF

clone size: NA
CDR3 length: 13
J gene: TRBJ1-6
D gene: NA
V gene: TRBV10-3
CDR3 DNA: TGTGCCATCAGGAAGGACCGTAATTCACCCCTCCACTTT
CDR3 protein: CAIRKDRNSPLHF

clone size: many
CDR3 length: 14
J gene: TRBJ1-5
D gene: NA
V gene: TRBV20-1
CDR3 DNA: TGCAGTGCTAGAGTAGGCGGTGACCATCAGCCCCAGCATTTT
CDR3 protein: CSARVGGDHQPQHF

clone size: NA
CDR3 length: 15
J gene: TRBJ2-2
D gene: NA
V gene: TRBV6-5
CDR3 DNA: TGTGCCAGCAGTTACTTGCACATTAACACCGGGGAGCTGTTTTTT
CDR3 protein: CASSYLHINTGELFF

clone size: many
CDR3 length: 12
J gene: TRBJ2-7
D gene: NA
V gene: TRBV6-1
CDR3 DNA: TGTGCCAGCAGTGAGGGACACTACGAGCAGTACTTC
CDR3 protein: CASSEGHYEQYF

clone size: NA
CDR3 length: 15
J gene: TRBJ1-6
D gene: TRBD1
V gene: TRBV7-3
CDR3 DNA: TGTGCCAGCAGCCCGCCGGACAGGGATAATTCACCCCTCCACTTT
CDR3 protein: CASSPPDRDNSPLHF

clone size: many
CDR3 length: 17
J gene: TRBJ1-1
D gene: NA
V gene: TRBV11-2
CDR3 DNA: TGTGCCAGCAGCTTAACGGAAGGAACAGGGACCAACACTGAAGCTTTCTTT
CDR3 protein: CASSLTEGTGTNTEAFF

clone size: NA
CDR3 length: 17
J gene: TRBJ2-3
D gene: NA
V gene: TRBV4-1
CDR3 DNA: TGCGCCAGCAGCCAGTTAGGGGCAGAGGGGCCAGCAGATACGCAGTATTTT
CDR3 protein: CASSQLGAEGPADTQYF

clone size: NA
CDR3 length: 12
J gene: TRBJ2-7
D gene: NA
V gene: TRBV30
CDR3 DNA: TGTGCCTGGAGTGTGTCCCGGGGCGAGCAGTACTTC
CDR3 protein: CAWSVSRGEQYF

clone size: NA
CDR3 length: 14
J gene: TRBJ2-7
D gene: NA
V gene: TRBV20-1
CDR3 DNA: TGCAGTGCCCTGGACCTACTTGGCTCCTACGAGCAGTACTTC
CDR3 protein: CSALDLLGSYEQYF

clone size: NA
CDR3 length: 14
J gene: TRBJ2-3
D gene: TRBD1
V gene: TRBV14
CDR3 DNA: TGTGCCAGCAGCCCGGACAGGGGAACAAATACGCAGTATTTT
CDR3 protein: CASSPDRGTNTQYF

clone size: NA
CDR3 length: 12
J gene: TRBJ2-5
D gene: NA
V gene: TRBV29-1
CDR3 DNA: TGCAGCGTTATCGAAAAGGCAGAGACCCAGTACTTC
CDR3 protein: CSVIEKAETQYF

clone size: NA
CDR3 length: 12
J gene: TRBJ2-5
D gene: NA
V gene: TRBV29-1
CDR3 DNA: TGCAGCGTTGATCCGGGATCAGAGACCCAGTACTTC
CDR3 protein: CSVDPGSETQYF

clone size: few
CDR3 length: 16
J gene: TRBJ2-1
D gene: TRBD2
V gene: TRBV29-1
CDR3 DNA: TGCAGCGTTGAAGGGGGTAGCGGGGGGGTTTACAATGAGCAGTTCTTC
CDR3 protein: CSVEGGSGGVYNEQFF

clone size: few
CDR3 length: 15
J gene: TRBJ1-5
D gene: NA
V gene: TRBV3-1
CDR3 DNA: TGTGCCAGCAGCCAAGACAGGGGAAGCAATCAGCCCCAGCATTTT
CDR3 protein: CASSQDRGSNQPQHF

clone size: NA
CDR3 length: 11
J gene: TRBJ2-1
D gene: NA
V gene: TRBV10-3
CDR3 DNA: TGTGCCATCAGTGAGTTAAGGGAGCAGTTCTTC
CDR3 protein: CAISELREQFF

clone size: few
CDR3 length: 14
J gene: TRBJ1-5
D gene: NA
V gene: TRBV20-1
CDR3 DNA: TGCAGTGCCCGAACAAGGACAGACGCGGGGGCCCAGCATTTT
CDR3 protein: CSARTRTDAGAQHF

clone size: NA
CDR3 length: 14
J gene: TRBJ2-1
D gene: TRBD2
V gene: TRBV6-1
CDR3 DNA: TGTGCCAGCAGTATAGCGGGGGGGTTGGATGAGCAGTTCTTC
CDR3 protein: CASSIAGGLDEQFF

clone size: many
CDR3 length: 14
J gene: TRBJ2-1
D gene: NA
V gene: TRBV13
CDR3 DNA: TGTGCCAGCAGCTTGACCGAAAGACGCCATGAGCAGTTCTTC
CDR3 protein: CASSLTERRHEQFF

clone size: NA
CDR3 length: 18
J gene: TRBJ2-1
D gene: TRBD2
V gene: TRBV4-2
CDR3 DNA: TGTGCCAGCAGCCAAGACCTCGGCGGGGGGGAGGAAGCTCGGGAGCAGTTCTTC
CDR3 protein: CASSQDLGGGEEAREQFF